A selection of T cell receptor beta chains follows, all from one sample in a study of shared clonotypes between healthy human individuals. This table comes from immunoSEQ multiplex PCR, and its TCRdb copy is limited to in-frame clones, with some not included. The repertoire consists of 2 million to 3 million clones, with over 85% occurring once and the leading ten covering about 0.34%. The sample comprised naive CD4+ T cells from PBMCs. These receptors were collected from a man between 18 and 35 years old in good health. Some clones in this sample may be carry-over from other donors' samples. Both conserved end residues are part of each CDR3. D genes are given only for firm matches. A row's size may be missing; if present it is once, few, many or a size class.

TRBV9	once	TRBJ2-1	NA	TGTGCCAGCAGCTCGGCGGTGGCCAACAATGAGCAGTTCTTC	CASSSAVANNEQFF
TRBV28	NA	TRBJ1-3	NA	TGTGCCAGCAGGCCGACAGTATTTTCTGGAAACACCATATATTTT	CASRPTVFSGNTIYF
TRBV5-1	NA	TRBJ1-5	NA	TGCGCCAGCAGCCTAGGGCCAAATCAGCCCCAGCATTTT	CASSLGPNQPQHF
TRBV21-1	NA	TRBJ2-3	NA	TGTGCCAGCAGCAATGGGGGATGGGGGCAAGATACGCAGTATTTT	CASSNGGWGQDTQYF
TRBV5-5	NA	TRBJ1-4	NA	TGTGCCAGCAGCCCGGTGGGGGGTTCCGAAAAACTGTTTTTT	CASSPVGGSEKLFF
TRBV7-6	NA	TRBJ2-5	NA	TGTGCCAGCAGCCCGTTAGAGACCCAGTACTTC	CASSPLETQYF
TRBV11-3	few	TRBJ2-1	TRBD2	TGTGCCAGCAGCTTAGGCGGGAGCACGTACAATGAGCAGTTCTTC	CASSLGGSTYNEQFF
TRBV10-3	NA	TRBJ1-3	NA	TGTGCCATCAGTGAGGGGGGCTCTGGAAACACCATATATTTT	CAISEGGSGNTIYF
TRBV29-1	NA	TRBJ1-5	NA	TGCAGCGCCAGGCAGGGTAATCAGCCCCAGCATTTT	CSARQGNQPQHF
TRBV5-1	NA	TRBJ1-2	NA	TGCGCCAGCAGCCCGAACAGGGAAGGCGGCTACACCTTC	CASSPNREGGYTF
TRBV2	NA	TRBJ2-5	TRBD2	TGTGCCAGCATCGGACCGGGACTAGCGGGAGGGGTAGAGACCCAGTACTTC	CASIGPGLAGGVETQYF
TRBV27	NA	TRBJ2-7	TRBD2	TGTGCCAGCAGTATAGCGGGAGTGGCATCCTACGAGCAGTACTTC	CASSIAGVASYEQYF
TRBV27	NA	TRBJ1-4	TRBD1	TGTGCCAGCAGACAGGGGGCGGGGGAAAAACTGTTTTTT	CASRQGAGEKLFF
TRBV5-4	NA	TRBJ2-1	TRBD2	TGTGCCAGCAGTCCAGCGGGAGGCCTCTACAATGAGCAGTTCTTC	CASSPAGGLYNEQFF
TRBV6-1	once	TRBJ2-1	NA	TGTGCCAGCATTTATCGGGAGTACAATGAGCAGTTCTTC	CASIYREYNEQFF
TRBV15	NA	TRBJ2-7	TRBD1	TGTGCCACCGGCGACAGGGTGGGATACGAGCAGTACTTC	CATGDRVGYEQYF
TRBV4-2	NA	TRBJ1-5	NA	TGTGCCAGCAGCCAAGACGCAAGCCACTCTAGCAATCAGCCCCAGCATTTT	CASSQDASHSSNQPQHF
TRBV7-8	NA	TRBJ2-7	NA	TGTGCCAGCAGCTTAGCTCGCCTCGGAGGGACCTACGAGCAGTACTTC	CASSLARLGGTYEQYF
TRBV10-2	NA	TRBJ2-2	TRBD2	TGCGCCAGCAGTCCTAGCGGGAGAGGAGGGGCCGGGGAGCTGTTTTTT	CASSPSGRGGAGELFF
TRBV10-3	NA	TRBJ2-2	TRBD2	TGTGCCACGGGGACTAGCGGGAGTACCGGGGAGCTGTTTTTT	CATGTSGSTGELFF
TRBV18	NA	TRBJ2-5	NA	TGTGCCAGCTCACCAAGCCAGATGGAGACCCAGTACTTC	CASSPSQMETQYF
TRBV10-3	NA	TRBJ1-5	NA	TGTGCCATCAGTGGCGGGCAGGGATCCAATCAGCCCCAGCATTTT	CAISGGQGSNQPQHF
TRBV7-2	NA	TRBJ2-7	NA	TGTGCCAGCACCAGGGGAGCAGGTTACGAGCAGTACTTC	CASTRGAGYEQYF
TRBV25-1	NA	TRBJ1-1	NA	TGTGCCAGCAGTGAACGGGTGAACACTGAAGCTTTCTTT	CASSERVNTEAFF
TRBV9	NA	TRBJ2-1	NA	TGTGCCAGCAGCGTAGATATAGGGGCGGCGCGGGAGCAGTTCTTC	CASSVDIGAAREQFF
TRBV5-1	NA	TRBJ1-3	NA	TGCGCCAGCAGCTTGGCTGGAAGCTCTGGAAACACCATATATTTT	CASSLAGSSGNTIYF
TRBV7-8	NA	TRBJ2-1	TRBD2	TGTGCCAGCAGCCCCACCCCAGCGGGAGTCCCTTACAATGAGCAGTTCTTC	CASSPTPAGVPYNEQFF
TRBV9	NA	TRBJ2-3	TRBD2	TGTGCCAGCAGCGAGGTCGTGACTAGCCCTAGCACAGATACGCAGTATTTT	CASSEVVTSPSTDTQYF
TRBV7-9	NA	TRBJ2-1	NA	TGTGCCAGCAGCCCGGGTTTTCGGGACCGAACCTACAATGAGCAGTTCTTC	CASSPGFRDRTYNEQFF
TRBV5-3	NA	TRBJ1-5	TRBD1	TGTGCCAGAAGCCAAAACGGGGAGGACAGGGGATGGGAGAGACAGCCCCAGCATTTT	CARSQNGEDRGWERQPQHF
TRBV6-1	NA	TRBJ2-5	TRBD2	TGTGCCAGCAGGGAGACTAGCGGGAGGAAGACCCAGTACTTC	CASRETSGRKTQYF
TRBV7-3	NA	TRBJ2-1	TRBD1	TGTGCCAGCAGCGTACAGGGGTCCAGCTCCTACAATGAGCAGTTCTTC	CASSVQGSSSYNEQFF
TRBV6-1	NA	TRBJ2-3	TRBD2	TGTGCCAGCAGTGGGAGGCGGGAGGGCCTATATTCGGATACGCAGTATTTT	CASSGRREGLYSDTQYF
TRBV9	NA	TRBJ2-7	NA	TGTGCCAGCAGCGAACGAGGCGGTGAGCAGTACTTC	CASSERGGEQYF
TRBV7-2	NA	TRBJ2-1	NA	TGTGCCAGCAGCCACGGATACAGAGACAATGAGCAGTTCTTC	CASSHGYRDNEQFF
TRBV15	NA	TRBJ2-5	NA	TGTGCCACCAGCAGAGATCTGGCGCAACGAGGGGAGACCCAGTACTTC	CATSRDLAQRGETQYF
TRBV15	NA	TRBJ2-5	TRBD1	TGTGCCACCAGCGGTAGGACAGGGGGCCGGGAGACCCAGTACTTC	CATSGRTGGRETQYF
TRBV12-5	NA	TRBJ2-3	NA	TGTGCTAGTGGGCGGGGATCGGGGGCAGATACGCAGTATTTT	CASGRGSGADTQYF
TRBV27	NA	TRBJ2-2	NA	TGTGCCAGCAGTTTACGGTGGAACACCGGGGAGCTGTTTTTT	CASSLRWNTGELFF
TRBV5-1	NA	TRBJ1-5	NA	TGCGCCAGCAGCTCGGACCCCGGGAGCAATCAGCCCCAGCATTTT	CASSSDPGSNQPQHF